The rows below give T cell receptor beta chains drawn from one sample of a study of PD-1 blockade in mismatch repair-deficient tumors. Clones were sequenced by immunoSEQ multiplex PCR, and TCRdb holds only the in-frame ones, with some missing. The table shows 120,000 or so clones, with roughly 90% occurring only once. Sequenced here: peripheral blood, sampled roughly 67 weeks after starting pembrolizumab. Receptors originate from an adult with mismatch repair-deficient cancer. CDR3s include the opening cysteine and the closing phenylalanine or tryptophan. D genes are given only for firm matches. Only some rows state a clone size, as once, few, many or a class for expanded clones.

>TRBV6-1|NA|NA|TRBJ2-7
TGTGCCAGCCGACGCCCAGGGGCCAACTCCTACGAGCAGTACTTC
CASRRPGANSYEQYF
>TRBV5-1|NA|NA|TRBJ2-3
TGCGCCAGCAGCTTGAACTTCCACACAGATACGCAGTATTTT
CASSLNFHTDTQYF
>TRBV27|TRBD2|NA|TRBJ2-1
TGTGCCAGCCACGCTAAGGCTAGCGGGAGGGGTGAGCAGTTCTTC
CASHAKASGRGEQFF
>TRBV7-3|TRBD2|few|TRBJ2-1
TGTGCCAGCAGCTTAACGGGACTAGCGGGAGGGGAGCAGTTCTTC
CASSLTGLAGGEQFF
>TRBV10-2|NA|NA|TRBJ1-4
TGCGCCAGCAGCTGGACAAGAACTAATGAAAAACTGTTTTTT
CASSWTRTNEKLFF
>TRBV6-5|NA|NA|TRBJ2-5
TGTGCCAGCAGTAACGACAGAGAGACCCAGTACTTC
CASSNDRETQYF
>TRBV2|NA|NA|TRBJ2-7
TGTGCCAGCAGTGAAGCTTGGGGGTGGAACGAGCAGTACTTC
CASSEAWGWNEQYF
>TRBV9|TRBD2|once|TRBJ2-3
TGTGCCAGCAGCGTAGGTAGCGGGAGGACAGATACGCAGTATTTT
CASSVGSGRTDTQYF
>TRBV12-2|NA|NA|TRBJ1-1
TGTGCAAGTCGGTGCCGGGACAGGGGGGATACTGAAGCTTTCTTT
CASRCRDRGDTEAFF
>TRBV11-1|TRBD2|NA|TRBJ2-5
TGTGCCAGCAGCTCCGGGACTAACCCCTTCCAAGAGACCCAGTACTTC
CASSSGTNPFQETQYF
>TRBV6-5|NA|NA|TRBJ1-1
TGTGCCAGCGCAATGTACAGTTTGAACACTGAAGCTTTCTTT
CASAMYSLNTEAFF
>TRBV10-2|NA|NA|TRBJ2-7
TGCGCCAGCAGTGAAGTTTTGAGCTCCTACGAGCAGTACTTC
CASSEVLSSYEQYF
>TRBV6-5|NA|few|TRBJ1-2
TGTGCCAGCAGTTACGATCCGGGGGGCGGGTATGGCTACACCTTC
CASSYDPGGGYGYTF
>TRBV7-9|TRBD2|few|TRBJ2-7
TGTGCCAGCAGCTTACGGGGAGCGGGAGGATCCGACGAGCAGTACTTC
CASSLRGAGGSDEQYF
>TRBV6-5|NA|NA|TRBJ1-1
TGTGCCAGCAGAGGACCGCAGAACACTGAAGCTTTCTTT
CASRGPQNTEAFF
>TRBV30|TRBD2|NA|TRBJ2-3
TGTGCCTGGAGTGTACATATAGCGGGAGGGCCCACAGATACGCAGTATTTT
CAWSVHIAGGPTDTQYF
>TRBV15|TRBD2|NA|TRBJ2-7
TGTGCCACCAGCGGCACTAGCGCTGCCTACGAGCAGTACTTC
CATSGTSAAYEQYF
>TRBV10-3|NA|once|TRBJ1-5
TGTGCCATCAGTGACCCGGGGAGGGACAATCAGCCCCAGCATTTT
CAISDPGRDNQPQHF
>TRBV9|NA|NA|TRBJ1-4
TGTGCCAGCAGCCTCGGGGGTGCAACTAATGAAAAACTGTTTTTT
CASSLGGATNEKLFF
>TRBV27|NA|NA|TRBJ2-7
TGTGCCAGCAGTACCTCGTACGAGCAGTACTTC
CASSTSYEQYF
>TRBV6-5|NA|NA|TRBJ2-7
TGTGCCAGCGGTCATGGGAGGGGGCACTACGAGCAGTACTTC
CASGHGRGHYEQYF
>TRBV15|TRBD1|NA|TRBJ2-5
TGTGCCACCAGCAGTCCCCTAGGGTTAGGCAGGGGGTTAGAGACCCAGTACTTC
CATSSPLGLGRGLETQYF
>TRBV28|NA|NA|TRBJ2-7
TGTGCCAGCAGTTTTTTGGGAGAGGGCTACGAGCAGTACTTC
CASSFLGEGYEQYF
>TRBV5-3|NA|NA|TRBJ1-3
TGTGCCAGAAGCTTGTTCTCGGGTGGAAACACCATATATTTT
CARSLFSGGNTIYF
>TRBV19|NA|once|TRBJ1-5
TGTGCCAGTAGTTCAAGACAGTTAACTCAGCCCCAGCATTTT
CASSSRQLTQPQHF
>TRBV6-1|TRBD2|NA|TRBJ2-4
TGTGCCAGCAGTGAATGGAGCGGGACCTCTTTCCGGATAGCCAAAAACATTCAGTACTTC
CASSEWSGTSFRIAKNIQYF
>TRBV27|NA|few|TRBJ2-7
TGTGCCAGCAGATACGCCATGGGGGACTACGAGCAGTACTTC
CASRYAMGDYEQYF
>TRBV27|NA|NA|TRBJ2-7
TGTGCCAGCAGCCTAATTGTCGGGTTCGAGCAGTACTTC
CASSLIVGFEQYF
>TRBV10-3|NA|NA|TRBJ2-7
TGTGCCATCAGTGAGTCCGTACTGGGGGCCTACGAGCAGTACTTC
CAISESVLGAYEQYF
>TRBV9|TRBD1|few|TRBJ2-1
TGTGCCAGCAGCGCCGGGACAGGGCTGGGGCATGAGCAGTTCTTC
CASSAGTGLGHEQFF
>TRBV19|TRBD1|NA|TRBJ1-5
TGTGCCAGTAGTCGAACAGGGGGCTCAAGCAATCAGCCCCAGCATTTT
CASSRTGGSSNQPQHF
>TRBV4-3|NA|NA|TRBJ2-7
TGCGCCAGCAGCCAAGATGTGTCCGGTGGGGGGAGATACGAGCAGTACTTC
CASSQDVSGGGRYEQYF
>TRBV18|TRBD2|NA|TRBJ2-7
TGTGCCAGCTCACCAGTCGGACTAGCGGAAAGTTCCTACGAGCAGTACTTC
CASSPVGLAESSYEQYF
>TRBV4-1|NA|NA|TRBJ2-1
TGCGCCAGCAGCCAGAGGGACTACAATGAGCAGTTCTTC
CASSQRDYNEQFF
>TRBV29-1|TRBD2|NA|TRBJ2-3
TGCAGCGCCGAGCTAGCGGGGCAGGGGGATACGCAGTATTTT
CSAELAGQGDTQYF
>TRBV29-1|NA|few|TRBJ2-7
TGCAGCGTTATGACACAGGGCCACGAGCAGTACTTC
CSVMTQGHEQYF
>TRBV10-3|TRBD1|NA|TRBJ2-1
TGTGCCATCAGTGACGTCAGGGACAGACAAAGCTCCTACAATGAGCAGTTCTTC
CAISDVRDRQSSYNEQFF
>TRBV30|NA|NA|TRBJ2-5
TGTGCCTGGAGTGTGGCCAGCGGGGAGACCCAGTACTTC
CAWSVASGETQYF
>TRBV5-1|TRBD1|NA|TRBJ2-1
TGCGCCAGCAGCTTGGCGGGACAGGGGCGATATATATACAATGAGCAGTTCTTC
CASSLAGQGRYIYNEQFF
>TRBV10-2|TRBD2|NA|TRBJ2-5
TGCGCCAGCAGTGGACTAGCGGGAGGGTCGTGGGAGACCCAGTACTTC
CASSGLAGGSWETQYF
>TRBV12-5|NA|NA|TRBJ2-1
TGTGCTAGTGGTTTGTTGACAGGTGGCAACCGGTGGTCGTCTAACAATGAGCAGTTCTTC
CASGLLTGGNRWSSNNEQFF
>TRBV9|NA|NA|TRBJ2-1
TGTGCCAGCAGCGAGGACGCGGCCGTTGGCAATGAGCAGTTCTTC
CASSEDAAVGNEQFF